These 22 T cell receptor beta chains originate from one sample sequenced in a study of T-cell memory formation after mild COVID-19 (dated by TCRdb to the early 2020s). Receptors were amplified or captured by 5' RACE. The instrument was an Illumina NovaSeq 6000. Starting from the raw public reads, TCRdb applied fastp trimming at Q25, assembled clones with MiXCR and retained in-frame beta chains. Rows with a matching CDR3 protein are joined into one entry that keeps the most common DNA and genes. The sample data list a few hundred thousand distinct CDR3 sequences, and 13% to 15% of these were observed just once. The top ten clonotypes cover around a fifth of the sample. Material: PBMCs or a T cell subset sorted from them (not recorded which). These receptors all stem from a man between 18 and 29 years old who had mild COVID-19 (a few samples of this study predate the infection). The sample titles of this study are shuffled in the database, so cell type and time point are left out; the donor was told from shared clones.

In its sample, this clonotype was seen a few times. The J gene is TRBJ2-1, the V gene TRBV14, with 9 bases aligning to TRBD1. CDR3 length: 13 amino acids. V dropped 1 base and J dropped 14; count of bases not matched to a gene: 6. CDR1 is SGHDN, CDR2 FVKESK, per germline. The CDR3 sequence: CASSQVQGARKFF. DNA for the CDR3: TGTGCCAGCAGCCAAGTACAGGGGGCGCGGAAGTTCTTC.

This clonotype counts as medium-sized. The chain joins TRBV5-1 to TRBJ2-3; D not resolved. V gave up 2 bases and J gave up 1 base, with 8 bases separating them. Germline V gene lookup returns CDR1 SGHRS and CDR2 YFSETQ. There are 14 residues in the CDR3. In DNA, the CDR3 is TGCGCCAGCAGCTTCGAACGAGGCACAGATACGCAGTATTTT. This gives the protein CASSFERGTDTQYF.

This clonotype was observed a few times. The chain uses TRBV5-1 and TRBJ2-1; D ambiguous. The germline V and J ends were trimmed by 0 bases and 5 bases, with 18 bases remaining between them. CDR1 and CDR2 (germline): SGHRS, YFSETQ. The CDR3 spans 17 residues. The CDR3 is CASSLVILLGSHNEQFF. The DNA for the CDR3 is TGCGCCAGCAGCTTGGTGATCTTATTGGGCAGCCACAATGAGCAGTTCTTC.

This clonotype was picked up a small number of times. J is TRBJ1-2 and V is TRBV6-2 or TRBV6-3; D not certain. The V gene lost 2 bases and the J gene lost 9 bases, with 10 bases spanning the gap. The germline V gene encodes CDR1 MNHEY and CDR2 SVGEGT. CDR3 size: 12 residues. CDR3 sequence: CASSYKGGRYTF. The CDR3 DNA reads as TGTGCCAGCAGTTACAAGGGCGGCCGCTACACCTTC.

CDR3 in amino acids: CASSPRRQERGQFF. Here the CDR3 DNA reads TGCGCCAGCAGCCCACGGCGACAGGAGAGAGGGCAGTTCTTC. The J gene is TRBJ2-1, the V gene TRBV4-3; the D gene is possibly TRBD1 (6 bases). Germline CDR1 is LGHNA and CDR2 is YSLEER. The CDR3 sequence is 14 residues long. Between the trimmed V and J ends, which lost 4 bases and 12 bases, there was a span of 19 bases.

The DNA for the CDR3 is TGTGCCAGCAGCTTGACGACAGGGTACGGCTACACCTTC. Translation: CASSLTTGYGYTF. The chain links TRBV7-2 to TRBJ1-2; 7 positions match TRBD1. V shed 3 bases and J 8 bases; nucleotides not matched to a gene: 6. The CDR3 is 13 amino acids. Germline V gene sequence: CDR1 SGHTA, CDR2 FQGNSA.

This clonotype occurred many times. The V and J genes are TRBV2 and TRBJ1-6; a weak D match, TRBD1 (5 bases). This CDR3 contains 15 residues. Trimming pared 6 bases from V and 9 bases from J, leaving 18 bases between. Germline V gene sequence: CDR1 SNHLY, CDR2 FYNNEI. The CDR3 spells CASSDGGTGRSPLHF. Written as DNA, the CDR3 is TGTGCCAGCAGCGATGGGGGGACGGGCCGTTCACCCCTCCACTTT.

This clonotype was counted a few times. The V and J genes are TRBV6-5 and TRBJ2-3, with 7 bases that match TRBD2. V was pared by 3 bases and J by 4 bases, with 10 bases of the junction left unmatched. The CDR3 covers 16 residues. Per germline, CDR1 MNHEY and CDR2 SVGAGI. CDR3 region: CASSYGAGVGADTQYF. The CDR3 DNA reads TGTGCCAGCAGTTATGGTGCGGGGGTTGGGGCAGATACGCAGTATTTT.

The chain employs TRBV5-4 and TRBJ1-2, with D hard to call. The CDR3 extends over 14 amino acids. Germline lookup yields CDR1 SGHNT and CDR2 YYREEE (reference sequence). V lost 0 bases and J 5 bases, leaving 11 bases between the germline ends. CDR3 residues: CASSLEVSPYGYTF. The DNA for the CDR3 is TGTGCCAGCAGCTTGGAAGTCTCGCCGTATGGCTACACCTTC.

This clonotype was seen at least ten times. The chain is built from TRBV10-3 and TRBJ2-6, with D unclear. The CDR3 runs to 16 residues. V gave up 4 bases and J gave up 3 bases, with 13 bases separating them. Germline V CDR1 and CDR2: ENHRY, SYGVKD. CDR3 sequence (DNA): TGTGCCATCAGTGGTACGAAAGGGCTTGGGGCCAACGTCCTGACTTTC. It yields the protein CAISGTKGLGANVLTF.

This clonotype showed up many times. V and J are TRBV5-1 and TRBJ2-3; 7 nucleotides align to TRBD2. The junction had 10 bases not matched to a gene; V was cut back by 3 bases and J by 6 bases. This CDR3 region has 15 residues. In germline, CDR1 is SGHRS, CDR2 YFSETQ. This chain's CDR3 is CASSSGLVGGDTQYF. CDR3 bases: TGCGCCAGCAGCTCCGGACTGGTGGGGGGGGATACGCAGTATTTT.

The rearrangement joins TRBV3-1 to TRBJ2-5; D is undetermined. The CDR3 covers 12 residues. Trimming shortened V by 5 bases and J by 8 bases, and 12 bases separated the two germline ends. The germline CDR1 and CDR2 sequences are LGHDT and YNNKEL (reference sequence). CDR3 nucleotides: TGTGCCAGCAGCGCGAATCTACATACCCAGTACTTC. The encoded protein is CASSANLHTQYF.

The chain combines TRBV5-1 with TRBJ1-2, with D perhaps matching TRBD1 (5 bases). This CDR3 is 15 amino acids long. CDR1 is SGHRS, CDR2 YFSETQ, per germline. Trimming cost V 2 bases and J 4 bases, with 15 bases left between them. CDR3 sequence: CASSFGTQVRYGYTF. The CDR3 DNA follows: TGCGCCAGCAGCTTCGGGACCCAGGTCCGCTATGGCTACACCTTC. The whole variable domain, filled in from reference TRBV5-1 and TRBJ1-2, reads KAGVTQTPRYLIKTRGQQVTLSCSPISGHRSVSWYQQTPGQGLQFLFEYFSETQRNKGNFPGRFSGRQFSNSRSEMNVSTLELGDSALYLCASSFGTQVRYGYTFGSGTRLTVV.

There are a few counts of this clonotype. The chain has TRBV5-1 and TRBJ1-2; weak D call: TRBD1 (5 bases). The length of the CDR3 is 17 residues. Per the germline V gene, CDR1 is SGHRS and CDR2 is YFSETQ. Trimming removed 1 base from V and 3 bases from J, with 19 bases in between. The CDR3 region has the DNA TGCGCCAGCAGCTTGATCGGTACGAGGGGTGGAGACTATGGCTACACCTTC. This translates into CASSLIGTRGGDYGYTF.

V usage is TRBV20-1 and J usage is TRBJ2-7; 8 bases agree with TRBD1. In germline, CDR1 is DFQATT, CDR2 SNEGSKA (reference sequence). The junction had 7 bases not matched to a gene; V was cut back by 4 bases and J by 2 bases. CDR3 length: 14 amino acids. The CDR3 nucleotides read TGCAGTGCTACCGGACAGGGAAGGGCCTACGAGCAGTACTTC. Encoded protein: CSATGQGRAYEQYF.

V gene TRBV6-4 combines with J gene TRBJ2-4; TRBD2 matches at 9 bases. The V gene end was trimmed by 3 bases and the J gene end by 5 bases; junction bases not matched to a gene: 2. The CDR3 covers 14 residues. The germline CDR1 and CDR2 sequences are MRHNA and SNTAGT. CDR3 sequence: CASSEQRGENIQYF. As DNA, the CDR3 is TGTGCCAGCAGTGAACAGCGGGGGGAAAACATTCAGTACTTC.

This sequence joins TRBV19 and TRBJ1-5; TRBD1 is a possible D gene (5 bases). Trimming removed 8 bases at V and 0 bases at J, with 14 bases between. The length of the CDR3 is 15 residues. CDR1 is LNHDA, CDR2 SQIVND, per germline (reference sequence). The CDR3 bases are TGTGCCAGTTCTCGACAGTTCCATAGCAATCAGCCCCAGCATTTT. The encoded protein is CASSRQFHSNQPQHF.

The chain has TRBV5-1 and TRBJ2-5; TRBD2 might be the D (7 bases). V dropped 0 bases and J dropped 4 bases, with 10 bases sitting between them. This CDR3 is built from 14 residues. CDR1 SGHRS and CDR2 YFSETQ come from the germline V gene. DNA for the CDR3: TGCGCCAGCAGCTTGGACGGGGGGCGAGAGACCCAGTACTTC. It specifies CASSLDGGRETQYF.

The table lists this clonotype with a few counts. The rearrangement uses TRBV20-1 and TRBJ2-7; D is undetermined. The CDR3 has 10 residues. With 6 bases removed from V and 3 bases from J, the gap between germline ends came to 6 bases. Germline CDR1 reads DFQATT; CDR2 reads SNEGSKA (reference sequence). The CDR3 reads CSARFYEQYV. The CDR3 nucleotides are TGCAGTGCCCGTTTCTACGAGCAGTACGTC.

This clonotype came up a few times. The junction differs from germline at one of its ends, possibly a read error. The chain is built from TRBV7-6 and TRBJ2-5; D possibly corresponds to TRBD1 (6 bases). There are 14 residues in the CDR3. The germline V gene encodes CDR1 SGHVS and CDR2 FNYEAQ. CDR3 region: CASSLPGDQETQYF. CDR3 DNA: TGTGCCAGCAGCTTACCAGGGGACCAGGAGACCCAGTACTTC. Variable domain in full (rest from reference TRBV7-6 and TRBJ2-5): GAGVSQSPRYKVTKRGQDVALRCDPISGHVSLYWYRQALGQGPEFLTYFNYEAQQDKSGLPNDRFSAERPEGSISTLTIQRTEQRDSAMYRCASSLPGDQETQYFGPGTRLLVL.

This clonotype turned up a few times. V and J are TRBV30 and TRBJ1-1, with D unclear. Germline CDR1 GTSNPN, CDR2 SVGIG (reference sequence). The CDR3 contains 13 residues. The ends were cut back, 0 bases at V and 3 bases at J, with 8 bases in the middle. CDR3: CAWSVSGYTEAFF. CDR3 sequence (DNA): TGTGCCTGGAGTGTGTCCGGGTACACTGAAGCTTTCTTT.

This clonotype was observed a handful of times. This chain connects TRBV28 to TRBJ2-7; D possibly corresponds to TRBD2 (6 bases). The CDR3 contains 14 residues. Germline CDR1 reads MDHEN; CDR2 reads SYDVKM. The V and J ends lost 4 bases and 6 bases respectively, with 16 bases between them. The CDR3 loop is CASSSEGRGFEQYV. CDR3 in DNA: TGTGCCAGCAGTTCCGAGGGCCGGGGGTTCGAGCAGTACGTC.